Presented here are 19 T cell receptor beta chains from one specimen sequenced in a study of blood T cell repertoires in COVID-19. TCRdb keeps only in-frame clones here, not all; method: immunoSEQ multiplex PCR. This repertoire shows 100,000 to 150,000 clones, about four fifths found once; its top ten account for about 17%. What was sequenced was peripheral blood. The receptors were sampled from a woman aged 45-65 years with acute or convalescent COVID-19.

This clone appeared a few times. The V call is TRBV5-1, the J call TRBJ1-5, with D possibly TRBD1 on 6 matching bases. Germline V CDR1 and CDR2: SGHRS, YFSETQ. The CDR3 covers 14 residues. V lost 4 bases and J lost 3, with 11 bases in between. Here the CDR3 reads CASSPTGNNQPQHF. As DNA, the CDR3 is TGCGCCAGCAGCCCGACAGGAAACAATCAGCCCCAGCATTTT.

The chain uses TRBV5-1 and TRBJ2-1, with TRBD2 matching over 8 bases. The germline V gene has CDR1 SGHRS and CDR2 YFSETQ. Trimming took 1 base from V and 2 from J; bases not matched to a gene: 2. The CDR3 consists of 15 residues. The CDR3 protein is CASSLSGGTYNEQFF. CDR3 bases: TGCGCCAGCAGCTTGAGCGGGGGTACCTACAATGAGCAGTTCTTC.

This chain joins TRBV13 and TRBJ1-6, with D possibly TRBD1 on 6 matching bases. The CDR3 is 16 amino acids. Per germline, CDR1 PRHDT and CDR2 FYEKMQ (reference sequence). The V gene lost 3 bases and the J gene lost 10 bases, with 19 bases spanning the gap. The CDR3 sequence is CASSFESYQGNSPLHF. The DNA of the CDR3 is TGTGCCAGCAGCTTCGAAAGCTATCAGGGGAACTCACCCCTCCACTTT.

CDR3 coding DNA: TGCGCCAGCAGCTTGGGGGACACCGACTATGGCTACACCTTC. Translated: CASSLGDTDYGYTF. The V and J genes are TRBV5-1 and TRBJ1-2, with D maybe TRBD1 (6 bases). The V end lost 0 bases, the J end lost 3 bases, and 9 bases lay between the germline ends. Germline V gives CDR1 SGHRS, CDR2 YFSETQ. The CDR3 runs to 14 residues.

This chain uses TRBV25-1 with TRBJ1-1; maybe TRBD1 (5 bases). CDR1 and CDR2 from the germline V gene are MGHDK and SYGVNS. The CDR3 runs 11 residues. V lost 7 bases and J lost 5, with 8 bases in between. CDR3 sequence (DNA): TGTGCCAGCATAGGGGAAACTGAAGCTTTCTTT. Translation: CASIGETEAFF.

The chain couples TRBV5-1 to TRBJ1-5, with 8 nucleotides matching TRBD1. CDR1 and CDR2 from the germline V gene are SGHRS and YFSETQ. The length of the CDR3 is 15 residues. V was clipped by 4 bases and J by 4 bases; unmatched bases: 7. The chain's CDR3 is CASSPTGGGNQPQHF. In DNA form, the CDR3 reads TGCGCCAGCAGCCCTACAGGGGGAGGTAATCAGCCCCAGCATTTT.

V and J are TRBV5-1 and TRBJ2-1; tentative D call: TRBD2 (5 bases). The CDR3 loop spans 15 amino acids. Germline CDR1 and CDR2: SGHRS and YFSETQ. V was clipped by 0 bases and J by 6 bases, with 13 bases between them. CDR3 protein: CASSLAGNEINEQFF. The CDR3, as DNA: TGCGCCAGCAGCTTGGCCGGGAATGAAATCAATGAGCAGTTCTTC.

CDR3 residues: CASKKDSYGYTF. Written as DNA, the CDR3 is TGTGCCAGCAAGAAGGACTCCTATGGCTACACCTTC. The chain uses TRBV28 and TRBJ1-2; no clear D gene. Germline assignment: CDR1 MDHEN and CDR2 SYDVKM. The CDR3 spans 12 residues. V was cut by 7 bases and J by 4 bases, with 10 bases left in between.

CDR3 residues: CASSQRQGGGNTIYF. CDR3 nucleotides: TGTGCCAGCAGTCAAAGACAGGGGGGCGGAAACACCATATATTTT. This chain links TRBV6-5 with TRBJ1-3; 9 bases match TRBD1. This CDR3 has 15 residues. Unmatched junction bases numbered 6, after V lost 5 bases and J lost 4 bases. Per germline, CDR1 MNHEY and CDR2 SVGAGI.

In DNA, the CDR3 is TGTGCCAGTAGTATAATGAGTCCCTCCTACGAGCAGTACTTC. Residues: CASSIMSPSYEQYF. The genes are TRBV19 and TRBJ2-7; D is uncertain. V lost 2 bases, J lost 0 bases, and 8 bases lay in between. This CDR3 region has 14 residues. Germline loops: CDR1 LNHDA, CDR2 SQIVND (reference sequence). Based on the CDR3 plus reference TRBV19 and TRBJ2-7, the full variable domain is DGGITQSPKYLFRKEGQNVTLSCEQNLNHDAMYWYRQDPGQGLRLIYYSQIVNDFQKGDIAEGYSVSREKKESFPLTVTSAQKNPTAFYLCASSIMSPSYEQYFGPGTRLTVT.

This rearrangement joins TRBV5-1 to TRBJ1-5; weak D call: TRBD1 (5 bases). The V end lost 5 bases, the J end lost 0 bases, and 12 bases lay between the germline ends. Germline V gives CDR1 SGHRS, CDR2 YFSETQ. The CDR3 extends over 15 amino acids. CDR3 nucleotides: TGCGCCAGCAGAGAAGGGGTTAATAGCAATCAGCCCCAGCATTTT. Translated, it gives CASREGVNSNQPQHF.

The V gene is TRBV10-3, the J gene TRBJ2-1; TRBD1 agrees at 9 bases. This CDR3 region has 15 residues. Germline CDR1 is ENHRY and CDR2 is SYGVKD. V trimming: 2 bases; J trimming: 1 base; junction bases outside the gene matches: 0. This CDR3 is CAISEGTGSYNEQFF. CDR3 sequence (DNA): TGTGCCATCAGTGAGGGGACAGGGTCCTACAATGAGCAGTTCTTC.

This clone was picked up one time. This chain links TRBV2 with TRBJ1-5, with 8 bases fitting TRBD1. V was clipped by 4 bases and J by 7 bases; unmatched bases: 6. The CDR3 contains 14 residues. Germline loops: CDR1 SNHLY, CDR2 FYNNEI. CDR3 DNA: TGTGCCAGCAGTGCCGACAGGGGTGGACAGCCCCAGCATTTT. Its translation is CASSADRGGQPQHF.

This clone was seen a single time. This chain uses TRBV19 with TRBJ1-1; D is perhaps TRBD1 (5 bases). The CDR3 is made up of 13 amino acids. Per the germline V gene, CDR1 is LNHDA and CDR2 is SQIVND (reference sequence). V lost 2 bases and J lost 1, with 5 bases in between. This chain's CDR3 is CASSIQGNTEAFF. The CDR3 DNA reads TGTGCCAGTAGTATACAGGGGAACACTGAAGCTTTCTTT.

This clone was observed a handful of times. This rearrangement joins TRBV20-1 to TRBJ1-4; D unresolved. Trimming cost V 6 bases and J 14 bases, with 16 bases left between them. Germline V gene data show CDR1 as DFQATT and CDR2 as SNEGSKA (reference sequence). The CDR3 length is 11 residues. The CDR3 DNA reads TGCAGTGCCCAAGACTCACCGAGGCTGTTTTTT. It translates to CSAQDSPRLFF.

This chain links TRBV7-8 with TRBJ1-4, with D unresolved. Germline CDR1 is SGHVS and CDR2 is FQNEAQ. The V gene lost 6 bases and the J gene lost 10 bases, with 9 bases spanning the gap. The CDR3 runs to 11 residues. Here the CDR3 reads CASRTDGKLFF. The CDR3 region has the DNA TGTGCCAGCAGGACTGACGGAAAACTGTTTTTT. Drawing the rest from reference TRBV7-8 and TRBJ1-4, the complete variable domain is GAGVSQSPRYKVAKRGQDVALRCDPISGHVSLFWYQQALGQGPEFLTYFQNEAQLDKSGLPSDRFFAERPEGSVSTLKIQRTQQEDSAVYLCASRTDGKLFFGSGTQLSVL.

This chain joins TRBV27 and TRBJ2-1; TRBD2 aligns across 7 bases. V gave up 5 bases and J gave up 0 bases; unmatched junction bases: 4. The CDR3 consists of 15 residues. Germline loops: CDR1 MNHEY, CDR2 SMNVEV (reference sequence). The CDR3 nucleotides read TGTGCCAGCAGTAAAGCGGGAAGCTCCTACAATGAGCAGTTCTTC. Protein product: CASSKAGSSYNEQFF.

This clone has a single count. This chain joins TRBV9 and TRBJ1-5, with 11 nucleotides matching TRBD1. The CDR3 contains 15 residues. Germline V gene data show CDR1 as SGDLS and CDR2 as YYNGEE. J gave up 5 bases and V 4 bases, and 5 bases lay outside the gene matches. CDR3 amino acids: CASSPGDRGDQPQHF. The CDR3 DNA reads TGTGCCAGCAGCCCCGGGGACAGGGGGGATCAGCCCCAGCATTTT.

This clone was observed a few times. This chain uses TRBV19 with TRBJ1-2; maybe TRBD1 (5 bases). Deletions cut 1 base from V and 8 bases from J, with 14 bases between. Germline lookup yields CDR1 LNHDA and CDR2 SQIVND (reference sequence). CDR3 length: 14 amino acids. CDR3 sequence: CASSIARGGDGYTF. The CDR3 nucleotides are TGTGCCAGTAGTATAGCCCGGGGAGGGGACGGCTACACCTTC.